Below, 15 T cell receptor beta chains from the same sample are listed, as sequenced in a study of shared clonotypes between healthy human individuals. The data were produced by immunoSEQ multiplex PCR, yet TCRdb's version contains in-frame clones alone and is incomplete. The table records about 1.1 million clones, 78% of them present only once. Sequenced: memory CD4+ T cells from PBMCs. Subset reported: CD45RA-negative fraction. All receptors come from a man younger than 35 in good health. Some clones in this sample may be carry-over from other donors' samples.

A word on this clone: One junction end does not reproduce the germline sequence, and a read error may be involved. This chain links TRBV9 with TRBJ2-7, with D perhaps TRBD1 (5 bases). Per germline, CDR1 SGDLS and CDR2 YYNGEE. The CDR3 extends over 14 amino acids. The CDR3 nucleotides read TGTGCCAGCAGTGTAGGGGCGGTCGCCTACGAGCAGTACTTC. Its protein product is CASSVGAVAYEQYF.

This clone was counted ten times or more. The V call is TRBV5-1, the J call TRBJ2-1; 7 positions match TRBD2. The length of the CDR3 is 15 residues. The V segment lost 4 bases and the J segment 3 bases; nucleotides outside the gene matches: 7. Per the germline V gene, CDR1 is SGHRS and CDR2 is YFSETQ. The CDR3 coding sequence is TGCGCCAGCAGCCCCGGGACTACTAACTACAATGAGCAGTTCTTC. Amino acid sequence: CASSPGTTNYNEQFF.

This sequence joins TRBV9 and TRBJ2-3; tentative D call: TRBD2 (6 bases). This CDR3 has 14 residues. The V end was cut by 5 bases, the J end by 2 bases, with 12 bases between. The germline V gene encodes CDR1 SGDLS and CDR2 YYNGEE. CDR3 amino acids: CASSLAVFTDTQYF. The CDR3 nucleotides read TGTGCCAGCAGTTTAGCGGTCTTCACAGATACGCAGTATTTT.

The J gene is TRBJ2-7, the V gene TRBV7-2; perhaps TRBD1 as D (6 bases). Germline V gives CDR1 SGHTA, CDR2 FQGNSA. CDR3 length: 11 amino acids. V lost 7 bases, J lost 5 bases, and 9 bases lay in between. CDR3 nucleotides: TGTGCCAGCACCCAGGGGAACGAGCAGTACTTC. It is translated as CASTQGNEQYF.

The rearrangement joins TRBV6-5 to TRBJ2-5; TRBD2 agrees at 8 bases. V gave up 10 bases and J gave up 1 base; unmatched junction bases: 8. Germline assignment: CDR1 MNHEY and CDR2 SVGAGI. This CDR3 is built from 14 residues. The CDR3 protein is CATKRRGAQETQYF. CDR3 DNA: TGTGCCACCAAAAGGCGGGGGGCCCAAGAGACCCAGTACTTC.

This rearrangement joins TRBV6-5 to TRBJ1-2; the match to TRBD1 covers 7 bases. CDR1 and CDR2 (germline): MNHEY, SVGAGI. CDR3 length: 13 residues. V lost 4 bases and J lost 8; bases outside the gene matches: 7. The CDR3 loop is CASSSTGVRGYTF. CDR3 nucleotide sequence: TGTGCCAGCAGTTCCACAGGGGTGCGGGGCTACACCTTC.

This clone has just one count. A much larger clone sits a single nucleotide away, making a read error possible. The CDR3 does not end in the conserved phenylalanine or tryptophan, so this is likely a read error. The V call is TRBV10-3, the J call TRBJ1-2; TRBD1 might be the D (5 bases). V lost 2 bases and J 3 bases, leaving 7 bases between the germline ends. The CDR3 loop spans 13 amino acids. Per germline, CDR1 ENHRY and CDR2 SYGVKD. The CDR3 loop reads CAISEQGDYGYTL. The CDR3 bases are TGTGCCATCAGTGAGCAGGGCGACTATGGCTACACCCTC.

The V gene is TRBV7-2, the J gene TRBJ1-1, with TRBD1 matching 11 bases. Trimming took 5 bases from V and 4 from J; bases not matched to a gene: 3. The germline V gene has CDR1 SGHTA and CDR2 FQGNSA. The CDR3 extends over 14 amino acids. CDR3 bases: TGTGCCAGCAGCGGACAGGGGGCGAGCACTGAAGCTTTCTTT. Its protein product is CASSGQGASTEAFF.

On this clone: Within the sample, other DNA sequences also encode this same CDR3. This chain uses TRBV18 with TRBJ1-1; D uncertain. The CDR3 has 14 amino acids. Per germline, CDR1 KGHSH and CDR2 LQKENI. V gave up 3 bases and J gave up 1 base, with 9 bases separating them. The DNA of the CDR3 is TGTGCCAGCTCACCTGGGTCTGGGAACACTGAAGCTTTCTTT. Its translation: CASSPGSGNTEAFF.

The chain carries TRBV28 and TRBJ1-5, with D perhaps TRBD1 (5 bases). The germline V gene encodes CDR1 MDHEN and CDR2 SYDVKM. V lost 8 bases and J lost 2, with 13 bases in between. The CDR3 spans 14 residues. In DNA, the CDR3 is TGTGCCAGCCAGATGGGGGGTGGCAATCAGCCCCAGCATTTT. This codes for CASQMGGGNQPQHF.

The CDR3 bases are TGTGCCAGCAGCCCTACAATCAGGTGGGGTCCCTCCTACGAGCAGTACTTC. It encodes CASSPTIRWGPSYEQYF. The chain recombines TRBV7-8 with TRBJ2-7; no firm D call. Trimming took off 5 bases at V and 0 bases at J, with 20 bases between the two ends. CDR1 SGHVS and CDR2 FQNEAQ come from the germline V gene. The CDR3 has 17 residues.

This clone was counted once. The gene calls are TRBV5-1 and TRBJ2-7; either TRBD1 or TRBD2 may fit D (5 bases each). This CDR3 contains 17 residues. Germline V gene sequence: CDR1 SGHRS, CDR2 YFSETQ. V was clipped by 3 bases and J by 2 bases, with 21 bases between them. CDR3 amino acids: CASSSPGGVGHTYEQYF. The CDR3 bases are TGCGCCAGCAGCTCGCCTGGGGGAGTGGGGCACACCTACGAGCAGTACTTC.

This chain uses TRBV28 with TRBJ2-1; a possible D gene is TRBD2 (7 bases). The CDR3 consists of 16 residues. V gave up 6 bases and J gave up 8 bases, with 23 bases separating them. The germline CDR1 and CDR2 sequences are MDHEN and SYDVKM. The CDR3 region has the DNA TGTGCCAGCAGAGAGGGGGGCGCGGGAGAGATCTATGAGCAGTTCTTC. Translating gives CASREGGAGEIYEQFF.

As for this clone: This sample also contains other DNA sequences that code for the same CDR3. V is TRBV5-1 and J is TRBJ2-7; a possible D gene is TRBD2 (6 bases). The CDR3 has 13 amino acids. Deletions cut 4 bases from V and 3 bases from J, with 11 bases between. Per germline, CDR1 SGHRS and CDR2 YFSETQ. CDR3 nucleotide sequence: TGCGCCAGCAGCGCCGGGACTTACTACGAGCAGTACTTC. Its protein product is CASSAGTYYEQYF.

CDR3 nucleotides: TGCGCCAGCAGCTCCAGGGTTTCGGCTAGCGACAACAATGAGCAGTTCTTC. This gives the protein CASSSRVSASDNNEQFF. The chain is built from TRBV5-1 and TRBJ2-1, with a weak D call TRBD2 (6 bases). V was clipped by 3 bases and J by 5 bases, with 21 bases between them. Germline-derived CDR1 and CDR2 are SGHRS and YFSETQ. The CDR3 contains 17 residues.